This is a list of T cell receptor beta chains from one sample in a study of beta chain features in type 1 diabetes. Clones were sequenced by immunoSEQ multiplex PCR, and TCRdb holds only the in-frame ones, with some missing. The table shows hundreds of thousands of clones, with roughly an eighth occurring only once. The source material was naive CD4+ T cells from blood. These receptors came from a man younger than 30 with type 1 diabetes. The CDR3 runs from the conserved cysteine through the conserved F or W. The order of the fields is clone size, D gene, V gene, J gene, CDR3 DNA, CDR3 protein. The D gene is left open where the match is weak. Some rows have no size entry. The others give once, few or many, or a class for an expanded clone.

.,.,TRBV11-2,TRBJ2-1,TGTGCCAGCAGCTTGGGGCAGGCGAATGAGCAGTTCTTC,CASSLGQANEQFF
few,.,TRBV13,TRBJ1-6,TGTGCCAGCAGCTTTAACAGGGATAATTCACCCCTCCACTTT,CASSFNRDNSPLHF
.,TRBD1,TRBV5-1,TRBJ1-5,TGCGCCAGCAGGACAGGGGTCAATCAGCCCCAGCATTTT,CASRTGVNQPQHF
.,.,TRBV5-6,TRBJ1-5,TGTGCCAGCAGCTTACAGCGAGATCGGCCCCAGCATTTT,CASSLQRDRPQHF
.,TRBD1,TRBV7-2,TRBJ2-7,TGTGCCAGCATTCAGGGACAGGGTTCCGAGCAGTACTTC,CASIQGQGSEQYF
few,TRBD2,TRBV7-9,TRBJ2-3,TGTGCCAGCAGCCCCGGGGCTAGCGGACACACAGATACGCAGTATTTT,CASSPGASGHTDTQYF
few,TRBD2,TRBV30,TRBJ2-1,TGTGCCTGGAGTCAACGTATAGCGGGGGGGCCCTGGGCAGGCTACAATGAGCAGTTCTTC,CAWSQRIAGGPWAGYNEQFF
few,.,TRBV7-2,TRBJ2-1,TGTGCCAGCAGCTTAAGGACAGACTACAATGAGCAGTTCTTC,CASSLRTDYNEQFF
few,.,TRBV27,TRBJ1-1,TGTGCCAGCAGTTTATTTCCGGCAGGGACTATCGACACTGAAGCTTTCTTT,CASSLFPAGTIDTEAFF
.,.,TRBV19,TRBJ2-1,TGTGCCAGTAGTATAGAGTTTTTTTACAATGAGCAGTTCTTC,CASSIEFFYNEQFF
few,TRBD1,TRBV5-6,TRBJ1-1,TGTGCCAGCAGCTGGGACAGGGGGCACACTGAAGCTTTCTTT,CASSWDRGHTEAFF
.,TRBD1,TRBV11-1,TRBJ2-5,TGTGCCAGCAGCCCCTGGGACAGGGGACAAGAGACCCAGTACTTC,CASSPWDRGQETQYF
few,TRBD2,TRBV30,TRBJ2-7,TGTGCCTGGAGCGTCGGGAGGGCGGTGCAGTACTTC,CAWSVGRAVQYF
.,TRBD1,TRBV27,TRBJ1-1,TGTGCCACACAGGGGGCGGGTGGCACTGAAGCTTTCTTT,CATQGAGGTEAFF
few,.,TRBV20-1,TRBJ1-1,TGCAGTGCTAGAGAATGGGTGGGTACTTTCTTT,CSAREWVGTFF
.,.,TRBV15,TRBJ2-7,TGTGCCACCAGCAGAGTCCGGGGGACCGGCTACTACGAGCAGTACTTC,CATSRVRGTGYYEQYF
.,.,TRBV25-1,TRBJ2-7,TGTGCCAGCAGTGAAGTATTAGGACCACTGGTCTACGAGCAGTACTTC,CASSEVLGPLVYEQYF
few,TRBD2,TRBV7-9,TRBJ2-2,TGTGCCAGCAGACCGACCTCCAGCGGGAGACACACCGGGGAGCTGTTTTTT,CASRPTSSGRHTGELFF
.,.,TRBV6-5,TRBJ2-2,TGTGCCAGCAACGAAGGACACACGAACACCGGGGAGCTGTTTTTT,CASNEGHTNTGELFF
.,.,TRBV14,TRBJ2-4,TGTGCCAGCAGCCAGAGGACCCCCCCGCCCATTCAGTACTTC,CASSQRTPPPIQYF
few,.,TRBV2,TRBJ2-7,TGTGCCAGCAGTGAGTTTAACTTAGGATACGAGCAGTACTTC,CASSEFNLGYEQYF
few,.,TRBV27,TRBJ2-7,TGTGCCAGTGCCACCCTCTACGAGCAGTACTTC,CASATLYEQYF
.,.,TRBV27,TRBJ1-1,TGTGCCAGCACCCCCTCAGATGGCACTGAAGCTTTCTTT,CASTPSDGTEAFF
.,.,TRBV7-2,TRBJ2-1,TGTGCCAGCAGCCGGATCGGGGAATACAATGAGCAGTTCTTC,CASSRIGEYNEQFF
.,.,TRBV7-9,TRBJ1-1,TGTGCCAGCAGCTTAGTGTCATCGGGGGAAGCTTTCTTT,CASSLVSSGEAFF
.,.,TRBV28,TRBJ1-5,TGTGCCAGCAGTTTAGGGGACGTAATTGGGAGTCAGCCCCAGCATTTT,CASSLGDVIGSQPQHF
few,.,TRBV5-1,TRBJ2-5,TGCGCCAGCAGCTTAACAGGGTTCCAGTACTTC,CASSLTGFQYF
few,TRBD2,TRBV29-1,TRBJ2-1,TGCAGCGTTGATGGCGGGAGCCACTTAAGGCAGTTCTTC,CSVDGGSHLRQFF
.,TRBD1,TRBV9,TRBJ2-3,TGTGCCAGCAGCGACGGACAGGGAACTTTCACAGATACGCAGTATTTT,CASSDGQGTFTDTQYF
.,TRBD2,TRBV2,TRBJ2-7,TGTGCCAGCAGATTAGAGAGCGGGAGTGAGAACGAGCAGTACTTC,CASRLESGSENEQYF
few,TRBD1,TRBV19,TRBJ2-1,TGTGCCAGTAGGGCCAGGGGGATCAATGAGCAGTTCTTC,CASRARGINEQFF
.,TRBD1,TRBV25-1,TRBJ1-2,TGTGCCAGCAGTGAAACAGGGGCCAACTATGGCTACACCTTC,CASSETGANYGYTF
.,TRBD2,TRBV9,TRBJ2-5,TGTGCCAGCAGCGTAACAACCGGGACTAGCGGCCAAGAGACCCAGTACTTC,CASSVTTGTSGQETQYF
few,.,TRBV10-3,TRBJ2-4,TGTGCCATCAGTGAGAAGGGAGGAAAAAACATTCAGTACTTC,CAISEKGGKNIQYF
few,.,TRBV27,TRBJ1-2,TGTGCCAGCAGTTTATCAGGGACACTCAACTATGGCTACACCTTC,CASSLSGTLNYGYTF
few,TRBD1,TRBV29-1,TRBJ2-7,TGCAGCGTTACGGACAGGAGCTCCTACGAGCAGTACTTC,CSVTDRSSYEQYF
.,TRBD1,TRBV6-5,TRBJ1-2,TGTGCCAGCAGTTCCGGGACAGGGGAAGGCTACACCTTC,CASSSGTGEGYTF
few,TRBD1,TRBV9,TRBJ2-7,TGTGCCAGCAGCGTAGGGGGGACAGGGAAGAACGAGCAGTACTTC,CASSVGGTGKNEQYF
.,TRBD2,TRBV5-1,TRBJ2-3,TGCGCCAGCAGCTCTAGCGGGGGCCTTGCAGATACGCAGTATTTT,CASSSSGGLADTQYF
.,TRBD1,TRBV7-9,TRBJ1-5,TGTGCCAGCAGCTTAGGGACAGGGGGCAATCAGCCCCAGCATTTT,CASSLGTGGNQPQHF
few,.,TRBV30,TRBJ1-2,TGTGCCTGGAGGTACAGATACTATGGCTACACCTTC,CAWRYRYYGYTF
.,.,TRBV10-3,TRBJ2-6,TGTGCCATCAGTGGATTCGGGCACAGCTCTGGGGCCAACGTCCTGACTTTC,CAISGFGHSSGANVLTF
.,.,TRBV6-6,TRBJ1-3,TGTGCCAGCAGCACGCCGGACAGCCGAAACACCATATATTTT,CASSTPDSRNTIYF
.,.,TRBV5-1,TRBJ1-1,TGCGCCAGCAGCTTCTCCGACAGTAACACTGAAGCTTTCTTT,CASSFSDSNTEAFF
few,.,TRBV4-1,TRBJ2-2,TGCGCCAGCAGCCAAGCCGGCTCGTCTACGCGCACCGGGGAGCTGTTTTTT,CASSQAGSSTRTGELFF
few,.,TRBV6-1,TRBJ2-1,TGTGCCAGCAGTGAAGTCAATGAGCAGTTCTTC,CASSEVNEQFF
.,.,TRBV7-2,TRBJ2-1,TGTGCCAGCAGCTTTCCGGCCCACAATGAGCAGTTCTTC,CASSFPAHNEQFF
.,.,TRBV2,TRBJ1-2,TGTGCCAGCCTACTACAGGGAAACTATGGCTACACCTTC,CASLLQGNYGYTF
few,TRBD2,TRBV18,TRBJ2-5,TGTGCCAGCTCACCACCGGGGACTAGCGGGGAGACCCAGTACTTC,CASSPPGTSGETQYF
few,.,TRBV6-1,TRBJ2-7,TGTGCCAGCAGGGAGGAGAGAACAGCCCTAGACGAGCAGTACTTC,CASREERTALDEQYF
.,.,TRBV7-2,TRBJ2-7,TGTGCCAGCAGCGCAGACAGGTTCACCTACGAGCAGTACTTC,CASSADRFTYEQYF
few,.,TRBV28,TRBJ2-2,TGTGCCAGCAGTCCAATAGGGCAGGGGTCGTTCACCGGGGAGCTGTTTTTT,CASSPIGQGSFTGELFF
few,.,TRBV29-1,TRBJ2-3,TGCAGCGTTGAACCTGAGTGGGGGGCACTCAGGGATACGCAGTATTTT,CSVEPEWGALRDTQYF
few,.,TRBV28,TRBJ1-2,TGTGCCAGCACTCTGGACAAGGGCTATGGCTACACCTTC,CASTLDKGYGYTF